This is a list of T cell receptor beta chains from one sample in a study of fetal regulatory T cell absence and autoimmunity. Profiling relied on immunoSEQ multiplex PCR, and the TCRdb table lists in-frame clones only, not all of them. The table has more than 85,000 clones, 72% seen once. Source material: pancreas tissue. Receptor source: a male donor with IPEX syndrome. Each CDR3 is given with its conserved first and last residue. A D gene is named only where the DNA matches it firmly. Expanded clones are given a class, and other clones once, few, many or no size at all.

size: .
length: 14
V: TRBV2
D: .
J: TRBJ2-2
CDR3: CASSTASMGGELFF
DNA: TGTGCCAGCAGTACGGCCAGCATGGGCGGGGAGCTGTTTTTT

size: .
length: 14
V: TRBV2
D: .
J: TRBJ2-1
CDR3: CASRASWAANEQFF
DNA: TGTGCCAGCAGGGCCTCGTGGGCCGCCAATGAGCAGTTCTTC

size: .
length: 15
V: TRBV12-2
D: .
J: TRBJ2-7
CDR3: CASRTFDGRSYEQYF
DNA: TGTGCAAGTCGCACCTTTGACGGGCGCTCCTACGAGCAGTACTTC

size: few
length: 13
V: TRBV7-9
D: TRBD1
J: TRBJ1-2
CDR3: CASSSTGVYGYTF
DNA: TGTGCCAGCAGCTCGACAGGGGTCTATGGCTACACCTTC

size: few
length: 15
V: TRBV19
D: .
J: TRBJ2-5
CDR3: CASSIIRLGSWTQYF
DNA: TGTGCCAGTAGTATAATTCGATTGGGGTCGTGGACCCAGTACTTC

size: .
length: 14
V: TRBV11-3
D: .
J: TRBJ1-4
CDR3: CASSPTGSLEKLFF
DNA: TGTGCCAGCAGCCCCACAGGGTCGCTCGAAAAACTGTTTTTT

size: .
length: 12
V: TRBV30
D: .
J: TRBJ2-7
CDR3: CAWSVHGGEQYF
DNA: TGTGCCTGGAGTGTACATGGGGGCGAGCAGTACTTC

size: .
length: 15
V: TRBV5-1
D: TRBD1
J: TRBJ1-1
CDR3: CASSWGTVMNTEAFF
DNA: TGCGCCAGCAGCTGGGGGACAGTCATGAACACTGAAGCTTTCTTT

size: few
length: 12
V: TRBV13
D: TRBD1
J: TRBJ2-7
CDR3: CASSVQGNEQYF
DNA: TGTGCCAGCAGCGTACAGGGGAACGAGCAGTACTTC

size: .
length: 15
V: TRBV5-4
D: .
J: TRBJ2-1
CDR3: CASSLVDTYIPPQFF
DNA: TGTGCCAGCAGCTTGGTAGACACATATATCCCCCCGCAGTTCTTC

size: .
length: 14
V: TRBV18
D: .
J: TRBJ1-1
CDR3: CASSSEGGDTEAFF
DNA: TGTGCCAGCTCATCGGAGGGGGGGGACACTGAAGCTTTCTTT

size: .
length: 17
V: TRBV11-3
D: TRBD2
J: TRBJ2-1
CDR3: CASSLGLAGTSYNEQFF
DNA: TGTGCCAGCAGCTTAGGGTTAGCGGGGACCTCCTACAATGAGCAGTTCTTC

size: few
length: 14
V: TRBV27
D: .
J: TRBJ1-5
CDR3: CASSFGTGNQPQHF
DNA: TGTGCCAGCAGTTTTGGGACTGGCAATCAGCCCCAGCATTTT

size: .
length: 16
V: TRBV4-3
D: TRBD2
J: TRBJ2-3
CDR3: CASSQDGTSGTDTQYF
DNA: TGCGCCAGCAGCCAAGATGGGACTAGCGGGACAGATACGCAGTATTTT

size: .
length: 17
V: TRBV9
D: TRBD1
J: TRBJ2-5
CDR3: CASSVVGTGEAQETQYF
DNA: TGTGCCAGCAGCGTAGTCGGGACAGGGGAGGCCCAAGAGACCCAGTACTTC

size: .
length: 14
V: TRBV15
D: TRBD1
J: TRBJ2-7
CDR3: CATSREGQGYEQYF
DNA: TGTGCCACCAGCAGAGAGGGACAGGGGTACGAGCAGTACTTC

size: .
length: 14
V: TRBV30
D: TRBD2
J: TRBJ2-2
CDR3: CAWSVAGGTGELFF
DNA: TGTGCCTGGAGTGTAGCGGGAGGCACCGGGGAGCTGTTTTTT

size: .
length: 13
V: TRBV6-5
D: .
J: TRBJ1-1
CDR3: CATHSGGSTEAFF
DNA: TGTGCCACCCATTCGGGGGGCAGCACTGAAGCTTTCTTT

size: .
length: 20
V: TRBV28
D: .
J: TRBJ2-1
CDR3: CASSLAGAHVGGSRDNEQFF
DNA: TGTGCCAGCAGTTTAGCAGGGGCCCACGTGGGCGGGAGCCGGGACAATGAGCAGTTCTTC

size: .
length: 13
V: TRBV1
D: .
J: TRBJ1-2
CDR3: CTTWTGVGYGYTF
DNA: TGCACGACGTGGACAGGGGTTGGCTATGGCTACACCTTC

size: few
length: 13
V: TRBV10-3
D: .
J: TRBJ2-7
CDR3: CAISEDRAYEQYF
DNA: TGTGCCATCAGTGAAGACAGAGCCTACGAGCAGTACTTC

size: .
length: 16
V: TRBV9
D: TRBD2
J: TRBJ2-1
CDR3: CASSQWGGRFYNEQFF
DNA: TGTGCCAGCAGCCAATGGGGCGGGAGATTCTACAATGAGCAGTTCTTC

size: .
length: 12
V: TRBV5-1
D: .
J: TRBJ1-2
CDR3: CASSLNSFGYTF
DNA: TGCGCCAGCAGCTTGAACAGTTTTGGCTACACCTTC

size: .
length: 15
V: TRBV7-2
D: .
J: TRBJ2-1
CDR3: CASSLVRGTYNEQFF
DNA: TGTGCCAGCAGCTTAGTACGGGGGACCTACAATGAGCAGTTCTTC

size: .
length: 17
V: TRBV11-3
D: .
J: TRBJ2-3
CDR3: CASSLWWGGLGTDTQYF
DNA: TGTGCCAGCAGCTTATGGTGGGGGGGCCTCGGCACAGATACGCAGTATTTT